This TCR beta chain was sequenced in a study of response to subunit inactivated influenza vaccine. Trimming removed 2 bases from V and 9 bases from J; junction bases left unmatched: 7. CDR1 MNHEY and CDR2 SMNVEV come from the germline V gene (reference sequence). This CDR3 has 15 residues. General study findings and limits: Authors suggested each seasonal flu vaccination may recruit only limited numbers of new T cells.

TCRdb called the RT-PCR reads again in MiXCR, with one record for every CDR3 protein. The table includes 400,000 to 650,000 distinct CDR3 sequences, roughly 7.9% detected once. Of note for this clonotype: The antigen is undetermined.

Sequencing used PBMCs from blood, obtained about 23 months after vaccination. The sequence came from a man aged 45 to 70 who received an inactivated influenza vaccine. The chain has TRBV27 and TRBJ2-1; 10 bases are a match to TRBD2. CDR3 nucleotide sequence: TGTGCCAGCAGTTTACAGCGGGAGGGTGGCAGTGAGCAGTTCTTC. It translates to CASSLQREGGSEQFF.